Listed here are 4 T cell receptor beta chains from one sample, sequenced in a study of shared clonotypes between healthy human individuals. Measured with immunoSEQ multiplex PCR; TCRdb has only the in-frame clones, and not every one. The sample holds a few million clones; approximately 94% are singletons and the top ten take 0.13%. Sequenced material: naive CD4+ T cells sorted from blood. Stated subset: CD45RA+ positively selected. These receptors all stem from a man aged 18 to 29 in good health.

This chain uses TRBV18 with TRBJ2-1; TRBD2 aligns across 10 bases. The germline V gene has CDR1 KGHSH and CDR2 LQKENI. CDR3 size: 15 residues. Losses at the gene ends were 4 bases for V and 12 bases for J; bases not matched to a gene: 12. CDR3 sequence (DNA): TGTGCCAGCTCACTCAATGAGCCTAGCGGGGGCGGGCAGTTCTTC. Translating gives CASSLNEPSGGGQFF.

The chain joins TRBV4-1 to TRBJ2-2, with D unresolved. CDR1 and CDR2 (germline): MGHRA, YSYEKL. V lost 1 base to trimming and J lost 1 base, with 7 bases between them. CDR3 length equals 15 residues. The CDR3 DNA is TGCGCCAGCAGCCAAGCCCCCGGGAACACCGGGGAGCTGTTTTTT. This sequence encodes CASSQAPGNTGELFF.

This clone appeared a single time. J is TRBJ1-5 and V is TRBV2; D perhaps matches TRBD1 (5 bases). This CDR3 is 15 amino acids long. Trimming pared 3 bases from V and 5 bases from J, leaving 14 bases between. Per the germline V gene, CDR1 is SNHLY and CDR2 is FYNNEI. The CDR3 loop is CASSDEQVGYQPQHF. The CDR3 coding sequence is TGTGCCAGCAGTGACGAACAGGTAGGATATCAGCCCCAGCATTTT.

V gene TRBV4-3 combines with J gene TRBJ2-3; D possibly corresponds to TRBD2 (6 bases). V lost 0 bases and J 4 bases, leaving 11 bases between the germline ends. The CDR3 sequence is 15 residues long. Germline loops: CDR1 LGHNA, CDR2 YSLEER. The CDR3 region is CASSQDRRGSDTQYF. CDR3 in DNA: TGCGCCAGCAGCCAAGACCGACGGGGGTCAGATACGCAGTATTTT.